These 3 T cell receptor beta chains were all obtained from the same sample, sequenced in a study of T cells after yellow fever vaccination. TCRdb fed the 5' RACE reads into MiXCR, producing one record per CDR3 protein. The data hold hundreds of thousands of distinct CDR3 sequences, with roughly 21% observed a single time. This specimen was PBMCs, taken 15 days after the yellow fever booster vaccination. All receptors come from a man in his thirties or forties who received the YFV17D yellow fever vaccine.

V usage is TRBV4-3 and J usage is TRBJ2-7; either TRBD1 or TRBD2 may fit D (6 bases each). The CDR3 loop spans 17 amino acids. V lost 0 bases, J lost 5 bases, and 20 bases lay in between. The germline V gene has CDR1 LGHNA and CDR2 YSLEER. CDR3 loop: CASSQDEGHPGEHEQYF. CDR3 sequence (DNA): TGCGCCAGCAGCCAAGATGAGGGACACCCGGGGGAACACGAGCAGTACTTC.

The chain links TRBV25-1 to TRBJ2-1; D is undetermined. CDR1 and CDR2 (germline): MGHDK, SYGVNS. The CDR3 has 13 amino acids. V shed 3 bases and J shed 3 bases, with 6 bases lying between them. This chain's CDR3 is CASSDYSYNEQFF. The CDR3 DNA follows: TGTGCCAGCAGTGATTACAGCTACAATGAGCAGTTCTTC.

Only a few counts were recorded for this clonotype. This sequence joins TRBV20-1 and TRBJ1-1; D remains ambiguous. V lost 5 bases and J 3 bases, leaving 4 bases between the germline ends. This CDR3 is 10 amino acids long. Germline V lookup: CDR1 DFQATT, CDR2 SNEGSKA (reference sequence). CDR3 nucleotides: TGCAGTGCTTCTTACACTGAAGCTTTCTTT. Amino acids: CSASYTEAFF.